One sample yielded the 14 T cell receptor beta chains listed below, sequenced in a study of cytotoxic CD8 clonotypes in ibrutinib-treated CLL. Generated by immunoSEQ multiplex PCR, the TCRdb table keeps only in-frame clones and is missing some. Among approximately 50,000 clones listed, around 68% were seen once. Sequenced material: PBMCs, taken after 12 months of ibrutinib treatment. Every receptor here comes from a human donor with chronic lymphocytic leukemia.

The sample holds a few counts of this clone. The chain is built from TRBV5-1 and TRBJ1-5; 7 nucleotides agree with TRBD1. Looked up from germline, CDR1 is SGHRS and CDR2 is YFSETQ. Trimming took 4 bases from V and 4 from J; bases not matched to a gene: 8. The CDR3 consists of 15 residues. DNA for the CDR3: TGCGCCAGCAGCACAACAGGGGAGGGAAATCAGCCCCAGCATTTT. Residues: CASSTTGEGNQPQHF.

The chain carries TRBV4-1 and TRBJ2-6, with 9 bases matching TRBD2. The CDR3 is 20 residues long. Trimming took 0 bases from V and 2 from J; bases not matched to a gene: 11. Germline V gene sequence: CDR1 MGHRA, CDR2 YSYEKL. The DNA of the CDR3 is TGCGCCAGCAGCCAAGATGGGGCGGGGGGGCGCAGGGCTGGGGCCAACGTCCTGACTTTC. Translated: CASSQDGAGGRRAGANVLTF.

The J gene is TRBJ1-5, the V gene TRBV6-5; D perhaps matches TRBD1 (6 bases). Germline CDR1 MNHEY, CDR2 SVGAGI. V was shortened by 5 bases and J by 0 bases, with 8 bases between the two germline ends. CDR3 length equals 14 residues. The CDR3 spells CASSPGDSNQPQHF. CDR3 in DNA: TGTGCCAGCAGTCCAGGGGATAGCAATCAGCCCCAGCATTTT.

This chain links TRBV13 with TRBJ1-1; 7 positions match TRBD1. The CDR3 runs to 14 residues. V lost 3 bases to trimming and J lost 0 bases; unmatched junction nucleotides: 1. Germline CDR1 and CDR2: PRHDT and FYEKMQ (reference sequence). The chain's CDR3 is CASSLGQMNTEAFF. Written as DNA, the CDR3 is TGTGCCAGCAGCTTGGGACAGATGAACACTGAAGCTTTCTTT.

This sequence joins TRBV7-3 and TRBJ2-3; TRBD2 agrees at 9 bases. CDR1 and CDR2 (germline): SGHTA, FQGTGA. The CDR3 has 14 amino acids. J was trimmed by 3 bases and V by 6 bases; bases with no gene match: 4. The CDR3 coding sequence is TGTGCCAGCAGTAGCGGGGGTGGGACAGATACGCAGTATTTT. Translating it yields CASSSGGGTDTQYF. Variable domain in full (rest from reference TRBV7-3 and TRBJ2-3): GAGVSQTPSNKVTEKGKYVELRCDPISGHTALYWYRQSLGQGPEFLIYFQGTGAADDSGLPNDRFFAVRPEGSVSTLKIQRTERGDSAVYLCASSSGGGTDTQYFGPGTRLTVL.

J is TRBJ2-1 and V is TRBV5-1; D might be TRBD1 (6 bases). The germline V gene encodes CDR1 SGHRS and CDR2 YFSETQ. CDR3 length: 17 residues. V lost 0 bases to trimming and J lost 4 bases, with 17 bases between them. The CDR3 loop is CASSLGTSPRGYNEQFF. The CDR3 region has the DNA TGCGCCAGCAGCTTGGGGACCTCACCCAGGGGATACAATGAGCAGTTCTTC.

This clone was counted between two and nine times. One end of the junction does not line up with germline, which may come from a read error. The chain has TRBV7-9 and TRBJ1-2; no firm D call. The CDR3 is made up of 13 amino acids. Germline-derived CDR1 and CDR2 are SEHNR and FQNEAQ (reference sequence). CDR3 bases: TGTGCCAGCAGCTTAGGTGCAGGAGGTGTCTACCCCTTC. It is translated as CASSLGAGGVYPF.

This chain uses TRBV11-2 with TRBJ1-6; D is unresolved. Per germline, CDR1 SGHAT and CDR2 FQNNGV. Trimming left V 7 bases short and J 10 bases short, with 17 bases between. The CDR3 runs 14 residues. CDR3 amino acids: CASTEAGKYSPLHF. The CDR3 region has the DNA TGTGCCAGCACGGAAGCGGGGAAATACTCACCCCTCCACTTT.

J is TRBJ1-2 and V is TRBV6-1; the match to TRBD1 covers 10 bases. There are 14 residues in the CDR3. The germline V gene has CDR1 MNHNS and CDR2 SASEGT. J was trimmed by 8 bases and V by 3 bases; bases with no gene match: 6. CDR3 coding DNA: TGTGCCAGCAGTGACCGGGACAGGGGTAAAGGCTACACCTTC. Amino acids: CASSDRDRGKGYTF.

The CDR3 is CASSLEGLPSLTDTQYF. CDR3 DNA sequence: TGTGCCAGCAGCTTGGAGGGACTACCCAGCCTCACAGATACGCAGTATTTT. The chain is built from TRBV5-6 and TRBJ2-3; 7 bases are a match to TRBD2. The CDR3 sequence is 17 residues long. Germline loops: CDR1 SGHDT, CDR2 YYEEEE. V shed 0 bases and J 2 bases; nucleotides not matched to a gene: 9.

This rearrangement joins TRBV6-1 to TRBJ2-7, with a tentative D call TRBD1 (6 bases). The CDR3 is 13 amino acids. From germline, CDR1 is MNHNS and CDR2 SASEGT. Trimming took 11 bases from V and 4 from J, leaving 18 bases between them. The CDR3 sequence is CASLRTGYYEQYF. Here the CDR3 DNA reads TGTGCCTCATTACGAACAGGGTATTACGAGCAGTACTTC.

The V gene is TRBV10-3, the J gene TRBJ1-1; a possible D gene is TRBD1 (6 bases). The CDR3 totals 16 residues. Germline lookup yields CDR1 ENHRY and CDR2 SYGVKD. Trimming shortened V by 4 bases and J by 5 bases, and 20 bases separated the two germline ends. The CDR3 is CAISVGGGRLRTEAFF. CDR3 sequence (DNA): TGTGCCATCAGTGTTGGCGGGGGGCGACTTAGGACTGAAGCTTTCTTT.

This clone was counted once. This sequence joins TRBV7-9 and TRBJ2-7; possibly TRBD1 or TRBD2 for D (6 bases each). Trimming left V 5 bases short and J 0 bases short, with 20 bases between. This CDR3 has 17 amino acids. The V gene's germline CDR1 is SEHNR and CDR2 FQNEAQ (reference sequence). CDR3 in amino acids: CASSGGKGHQSSYEQYF. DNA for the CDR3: TGTGCCAGCAGCGGCGGGAAGGGACACCAGAGCTCCTACGAGCAGTACTTC.

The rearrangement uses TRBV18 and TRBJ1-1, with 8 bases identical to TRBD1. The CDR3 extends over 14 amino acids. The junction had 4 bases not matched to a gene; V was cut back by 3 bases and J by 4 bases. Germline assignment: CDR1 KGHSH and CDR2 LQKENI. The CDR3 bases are TGTGCCAGCTCACCGGAGACAGGGGCCACTGAAGCTTTCTTT. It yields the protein CASSPETGATEAFF.